The 2 T cell receptor beta chains below were found in one sample sequenced in a study of OX40 agonist ivuxolimab in advanced cancers. Here immunoSEQ multiplex PCR was the method, and the copy in TCRdb shows in-frame clones only, minus some. The data hold about 70,000 clones, with about 84% observed a single time. Here the sequenced sample was CD4+ or CD8+ T cells sorted from blood, taken in a trial of the OX40 agonist ivuxolimab. The receptors come from an adult with an advanced solid tumor such as melanoma, head and neck, liver or kidney cancer.

This clone was found a few times. V is TRBV4-3 and J is TRBJ1-1, with 9 bases that match TRBD1. The V gene's germline CDR1 is LGHNA and CDR2 YSLEER. This CDR3 is built from 15 residues. The J segment lost 11 bases and the V segment lost 0 bases, leaving 10 bases of the junction unmatched. CDR3 sequence: CASSQDRRGTGMAFF. The CDR3 DNA reads TGCGCCAGCAGCCAAGATAGAAGGGGGACAGGGATGGCTTTCTTT.

For the CDR3, the DNA is TGTGCTAGTGGTTTGGTAGCCGAGGGGTCGCTTTATAATTCACCCCTCCACTTT. Translating gives CASGLVAEGSLYNSPLHF. The chain recombines TRBV12-5 with TRBJ1-6, with a tentative D call TRBD1 (5 bases). The germline V gene has CDR1 LGHNT and CDR2 FRNRAP. Trimming shortened V by 0 bases and J by 4 bases, and 16 bases separated the two germline ends. The CDR3 length is 18 residues.